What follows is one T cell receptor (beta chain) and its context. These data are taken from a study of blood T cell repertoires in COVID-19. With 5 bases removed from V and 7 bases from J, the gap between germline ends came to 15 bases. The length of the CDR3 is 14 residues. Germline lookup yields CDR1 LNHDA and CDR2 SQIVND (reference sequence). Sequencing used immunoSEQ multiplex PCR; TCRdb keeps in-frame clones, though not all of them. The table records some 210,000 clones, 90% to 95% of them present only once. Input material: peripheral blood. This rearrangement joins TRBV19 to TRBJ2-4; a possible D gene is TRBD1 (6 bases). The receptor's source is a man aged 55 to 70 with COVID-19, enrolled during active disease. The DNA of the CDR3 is TGTGCCAGTAGTCCGACACAGGGTGGGAACATTCAGTACTTC. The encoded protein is CASSPTQGGNIQYF.